This T cell receptor (beta chain) was obtained from a study of shared clonotypes between healthy human individuals. Caucasian adults residing in Nashville, Tennessee made up all the donors. As regards this clone: The antigen remains unidentified.

For sorted subsets, approximately 0.2 ug DNA per replicate equaled 30,000 or so T cell genomes. The assay was immunoSEQ multiplex PCR, and TCRdb's table has in-frame clones only and misses some. This table has around 1.1 million clones, around three quarters appearing once. V lost 5 bases and J 5 bases, leaving 9 bases between the germline ends. Germline values: CDR1 DFQATT, CDR2 SNEGSKA (reference sequence). CDR3 length: 11 amino acids. Study-wide points: Non-shared clonotypes had lower generation probabilities than clonotypes shared by all four sorted-subset donors. As a rule, naive subsets had a larger estimated richness than memory subsets.

This chain joins TRBV20-1 and TRBJ1-1; TRBD1 is a possible D gene (6 bases). This clonotype was obtained from a man aged 18 to 35 in good health. Some clones in this sample may be carry-over from other donors' samples. Sequences were obtained from memory CD4+ T cells from PBMCs. Subset specified: CD45RA-negative fraction. The CDR3 DNA sequence: TGCAGTGCTCCAGGGGTAACTGAAGCTTTCTTT. Translated: CSAPGVTEAFF.